This T cell receptor (beta chain) was sequenced in a study of regulatory T cells in long-lasting Graves disease. General study results and limits: Persistent Graves' patients had lower TCR diversity than newly diagnosed ones. It is possible that accuracy was reduced by the small size of the sample.

This clonotype was detected ten times or more. Its antigen remains unidentified. The germline gene is not matched at one end of the junction; a read error may be the cause. Described time point: persistent/refractory GD, antithyroid drugs over 5 years with positive TRAb. PBMC RNA served as the TCR library source. Both iRepertoire HTBI primers and Arm-PCR of CDR3 regions were used to build the TCR beta libraries. As handled by the study authors: From all samples, identification returned roughly 15 TRBJ and about 63 TRBV segments. Each CDR3 protein gets one entry after TCRdb re-called the multiplex PCR reads with MiXCR. The V and J calls shown here were made by TCRdb, not taken from the authors' results. The table includes 420,000 or so distinct CDR3 sequences, 23% detected once. CDR3 length: 15 amino acids. Germline CDR1 and CDR2: MNHEY and SMNVEV (reference sequence).

The clonotype was recovered from a female donor with Graves disease. The genes are TRBV27 and TRBJ1-2, with a weak D call TRBD1 (5 bases). The sequences come from peripheral blood mononuclear cells (PBMCs), collected when the disease was refractory, from a patient treated with antithyroid drugs. In nucleotides, the CDR3 is TGTGCCAGCAGGCCAGAAGGGGACTCTAACTATGGCTACACTTTC. Protein sequence: CASRPEGDSNYGYTF.